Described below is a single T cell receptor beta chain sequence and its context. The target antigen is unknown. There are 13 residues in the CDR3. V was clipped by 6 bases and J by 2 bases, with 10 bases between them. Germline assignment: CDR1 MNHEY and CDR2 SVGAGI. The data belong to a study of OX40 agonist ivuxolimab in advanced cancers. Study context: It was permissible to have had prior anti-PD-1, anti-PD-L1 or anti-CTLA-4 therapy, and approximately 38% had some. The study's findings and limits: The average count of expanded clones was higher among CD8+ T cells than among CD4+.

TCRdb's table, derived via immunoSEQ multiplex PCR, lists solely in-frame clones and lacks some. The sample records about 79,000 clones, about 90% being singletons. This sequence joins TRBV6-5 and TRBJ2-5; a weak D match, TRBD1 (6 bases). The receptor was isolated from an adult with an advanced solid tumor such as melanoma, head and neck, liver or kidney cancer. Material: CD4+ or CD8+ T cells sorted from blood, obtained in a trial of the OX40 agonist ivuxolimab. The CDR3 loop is CASRPGQQETQYF. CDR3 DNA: TGTGCCAGCAGGCCCGGACAGCAAGAGACCCAGTACTTC.